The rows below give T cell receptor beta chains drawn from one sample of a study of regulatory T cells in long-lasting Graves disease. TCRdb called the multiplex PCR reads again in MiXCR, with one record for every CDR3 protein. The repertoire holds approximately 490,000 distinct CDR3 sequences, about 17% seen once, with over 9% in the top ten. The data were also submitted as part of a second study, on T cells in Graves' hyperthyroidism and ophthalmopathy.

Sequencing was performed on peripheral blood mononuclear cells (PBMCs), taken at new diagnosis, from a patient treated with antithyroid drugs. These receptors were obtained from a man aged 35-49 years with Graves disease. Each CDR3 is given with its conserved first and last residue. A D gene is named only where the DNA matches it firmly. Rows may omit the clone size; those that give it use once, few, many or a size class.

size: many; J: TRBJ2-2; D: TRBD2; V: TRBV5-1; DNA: TGCGCCAGCTGGACGGGACTAGGGGTCACCGGGGAGCTGTTTTTT; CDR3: CASWTGLGVTGELFF
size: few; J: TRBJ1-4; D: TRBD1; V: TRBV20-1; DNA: TGCAGTGCTAGAAACAGGGGTTTAAGGGAAAAACTGTTTTTT; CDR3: CSARNRGLREKLFF
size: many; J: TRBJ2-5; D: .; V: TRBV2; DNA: TGTGCCAGCAGCTGGGACTACCAAGAGACCCAGTACTTC; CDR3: CASSWDYQETQYF
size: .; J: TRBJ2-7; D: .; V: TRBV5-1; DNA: TGCGCCAGCTCCCAGGCTGGCAGGGCACCCGAGCAGTACTTC; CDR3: CASSQAGRAPEQYF
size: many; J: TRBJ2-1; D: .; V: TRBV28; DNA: TGTGCCAGCAGTTTGCGGACTTCTGAGCAGTTCTTC; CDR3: CASSLRTSEQFF
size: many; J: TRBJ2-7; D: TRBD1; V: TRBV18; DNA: TGTGCCAGCTCAAACCAGATGACAGGGAACGAGCAGTACTTC; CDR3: CASSNQMTGNEQYF
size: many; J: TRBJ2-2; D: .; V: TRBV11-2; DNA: TGTGCCAGCAGCTCCGGACGGATGAACACCGGGGAGCTGTTTTTT; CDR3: CASSSGRMNTGELFF
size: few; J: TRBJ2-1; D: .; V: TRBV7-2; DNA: TGTGCCAGCAGCTTAGCCCTAACGTCCCACGGCAATGAGCAGTTCTTC; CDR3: CASSLALTSHGNEQFF
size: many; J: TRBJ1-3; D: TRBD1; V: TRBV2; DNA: TGTGCCAGCAGGCTGGACAGGGAAGACACCATATATTTT; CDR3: CASRLDREDTIYF
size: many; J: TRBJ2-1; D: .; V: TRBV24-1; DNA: TGTGCCACCAGTGACCCGTCGGCGGACATTACTGGGAGGTACAATGAGCAGTTCTTC; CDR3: CATSDPSADITGRYNEQFF
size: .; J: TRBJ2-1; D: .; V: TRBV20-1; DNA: TGCAGTGCTGAGGGGTCCTACTACAATGAGCAGTTCTTC; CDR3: CSAEGSYYNEQFF
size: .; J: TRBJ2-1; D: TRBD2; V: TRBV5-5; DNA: TGTGCCAGCAGCTTCGGGCTAGCGGGAGAGGGAGAGCAGTTCTTC; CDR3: CASSFGLAGEGEQFF
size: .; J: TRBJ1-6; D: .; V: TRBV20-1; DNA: TGCGGTGCTAAGGAAGAGTATAATTCACCCCTCCACTTT; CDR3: CGAKEEYNSPLHF
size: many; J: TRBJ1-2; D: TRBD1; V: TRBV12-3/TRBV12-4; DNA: TGTGCCAGCAGTAGGACAGGGACGACGCATATTAACTATGGCTACACCTTC; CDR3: CASSRTGTTHINYGYTF
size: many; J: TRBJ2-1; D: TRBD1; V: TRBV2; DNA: TGTGCCAGCAGTGGGGACTCAATTTCCGGGACAGGGTATAGGGATGAGCAGTTCTTC; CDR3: CASSGDSISGTGYRDEQFF